The clone carrying this TCR beta chain has more than one count but fewer than ten. The antigen is not known. TCRdb analysed the reads with MiXCR anew, one entry per CDR3 protein. The sample holds some 800,000 distinct CDR3 sequences; 25% to 35% are singletons and the top ten take approximately 14%. Germline V CDR1 and CDR2: MNHEY, SMNVEV (reference sequence). After removal of 7 bases from V and 6 bases from J, the junction contained 4 bases not matched to a gene. The CDR3 sequence is 12 residues long. The sample comes from a study of T cell repertoires in cytomegalovirus infection. Study details: Researchers turned to recently identified HLA-C-restricted CMV epitopes as well as well-studied HLA-B-restricted ones. Indications came from public TCR beta signatures; they pointed to CMV infection and to a matching HLA type. Notes on the study in general: Ex vivo responses were dominated by HLA-C-restricted CMV-specific TCR beta clonotypes.

The gene calls are TRBV27 and TRBJ2-5, with TRBD1 matching 8 bases. The TCR originated in a human donor in good health (CMV status not recorded). Some clones in this sample may be carry-over from other donors' samples. Sequenced material: cultured CD8+ T cells from PBMCs, taken from culture after CMV antigen stimulation. The CDR3 here is CASNTGGQTQYF. CDR3 in DNA: TGTGCCAGCAACACAGGGGGACAGACCCAGTACTTC.